This T cell receptor beta chain was recovered during a study of T cell responses to AZD1222 COVID-19 vaccine. Study-level points and caveats: Spike-wide coverage was observed for vaccine-associated CD4 TCRs, with dominant responses at 160-218 and 743-854. The donor group comprised mostly white British people and more females; the analysis possibly underestimated clonal diversity.

This clone occurred once. As yet, its antigen is unknown. The germline V gene has CDR1 MRHNA and CDR2 SNTAGT. CDR3 size: 14 residues. Trimming removed 4 bases from V and 10 bases from J; junction bases left unmatched: 4. The protocol was immunoSEQ multiplex PCR, while the TCRdb copy is restricted to in-frame clones and leaves out a portion. This sample has just under 35,000 clones, with about 89% found just once. The material was peripheral blood, obtained on day 0 of AZD1222 vaccination. The chain couples TRBV6-4 to TRBJ1-6, with 10 bases matching TRBD1. This TCR was sampled from an adult in good health. The CDR3 protein is CASSVGTGDSPLHF. The CDR3 region has the DNA TGTGCCAGCAGTGTAGGGACAGGGGACTCACCCCTCCACTTT.